This section outlines one T cell receptor beta chain sequence together with its context. What it recognizes is unknown. This sample was included in a study of graft-versus-host responses after intestinal transplantation. Overall study results and limits: Recipient-marrow GvH clones were detected, some having first appeared in ileum or blood.

Only in-frame clones appear in the TCRdb table, and some are missing; sequencing was by immunoSEQ multiplex PCR. The data contain 85,000 to 100,000 clones, about 90% of them seen just once; the ten biggest clones take up approximately 0.11%. Looked up from germline, CDR1 is LNHDA and CDR2 is SQIVND (reference sequence). V dropped 6 bases and J dropped 5 bases, with 17 bases sitting between them. The CDR3 runs to 15 residues. The sample was unstimulated CD4+ T cells sorted from spleen or lymph node cells, taken before intestinal transplant. The chain carries TRBV19 and TRBJ2-1, with TRBD1 as a possible D gene (5 bases). The clonotype originates from a human donor who received an intestinal transplant. The CDR3 sequence is CASRPGGQTNNEQFF. The CDR3 DNA reads TGTGCCAGTAGACCCGGCGGACAAACCAACAATGAGCAGTTCTTC.